Given below is one T cell receptor beta chain in context. Clones were sequenced by immunoSEQ multiplex PCR, and TCRdb holds only the in-frame ones, with some missing. The sample yields under 15,000 clones, roughly four fifths seen once. This sample is part of a study of chemoradiotherapy in HPV16-positive cancers. V was cut by 0 bases and J by 3 bases, with 9 bases left in between. The germline V gene has CDR1 SGHRS and CDR2 YFSETQ. The CDR3 sequence is 14 residues long. Sampling was done from a patient who underwent chemoradiotherapy. The clonotype comes from a human donor with HPV-associated anogenital cancer. The chain joins TRBV5-1 to TRBJ2-5, with a possible D match to TRBD1 (6 bases). The CDR3 protein is CASSLARTEETQYF. DNA for the CDR3: TGCGCCAGCAGCTTGGCCCGGACAGAAGAGACCCAGTACTTC.